What follows are 23 T cell receptor beta chains derived from one specimen sequenced in a study of shared clonotypes between healthy human individuals. Libraries were prepared by immunoSEQ multiplex PCR; TCRdb keeps only in-frame clonotypes and omits some of them. The sample contains 1,400,000 or so clones, approximately 98.5% of which appear only once. Sequencing used naive CD4+ T cells sorted from blood. Subset indicated: CD45RA+ positively selected. These receptors all stem from a man aged 25 to 40 in good health.

The J gene is TRBJ2-3, the V gene TRBV18; D remains ambiguous. CDR1 KGHSH and CDR2 LQKENI come from the germline V gene. The CDR3 runs 13 residues. Deletions cut 4 bases from V and 10 bases from J, with 15 bases between. CDR3 residues: CASSLSLELAQYF. The CDR3 region has the DNA TGTGCCAGCTCACTCTCCCTTGAGCTTGCGCAGTATTTT.

This rearrangement joins TRBV2 to TRBJ1-5; D remains unclear. From germline, CDR1 is SNHLY and CDR2 FYNNEI. V lost 3 bases and J 12 bases, leaving 12 bases between the germline ends. The CDR3 covers 12 residues. CDR3 loop: CASSDPSRLQHF. The CDR3 coding sequence is TGTGCCAGCAGTGACCCGTCTCGCCTCCAGCATTTT.

V is TRBV5-1 and J is TRBJ1-2, with 10 bases fitting TRBD1. The germline CDR1 and CDR2 sequences are SGHRS and YFSETQ. This CDR3 has 17 residues. J was trimmed by 4 bases and V by 0 bases; bases with no gene match: 9. The CDR3 reads CASSLAGTGVDVYGYTF. The CDR3 DNA reads as TGCGCCAGCAGCTTGGCTGGGACAGGGGTAGATGTCTATGGCTACACCTTC.

The rearrangement joins TRBV7-8 to TRBJ2-7; 12 nucleotides agree with TRBD1. The junction had 10 bases not matched to a gene; V was cut back by 7 bases and J by 6 bases. The CDR3 is 15 amino acids. CDR1 and CDR2 from the germline V gene are SGHVS and FQNEAQ. CDR3 nucleotide sequence: TGTGCCAGCACTCCCTGGGGACAGGGGGCCGTCGAGCAGTACTTC. It specifies CASTPWGQGAVEQYF.

This rearrangement joins TRBV4-1 to TRBJ1-1, with D maybe TRBD1 (6 bases). Trimming stripped 3 bases from V and 1 base from J, with 12 bases between. The CDR3 extends over 15 amino acids. Germline lookup yields CDR1 MGHRA and CDR2 YSYEKL. CDR3: CASSHDQGGNTEAFF. In DNA, the CDR3 is TGCGCCAGCAGCCACGATCAAGGGGGGAACACTGAAGCTTTCTTT.

This sequence joins TRBV18 and TRBJ2-7; 10 bases are shared with TRBD1. The germline gives CDR1 KGHSH, CDR2 LQKENI. This CDR3 is built from 16 residues. V shed 0 bases and J 6 bases; nucleotides not matched to a gene: 8. The CDR3 loop reads CASSPPSVGDRGEQYF. DNA for the CDR3: TGTGCCAGCTCACCACCGTCCGTCGGGGACAGGGGCGAGCAGTACTTC. Full variable domain (outside the CDR3, taken from reference TRBV18 and TRBJ2-7): NAGVMQNPRHLVRRRGQEARLRCSPMKGHSHVYWYRQLPEEGLKFMVYLQKENIIDESGMPKERFSAEFPKEGPSILRIQQVVRGDSAAYFCASSPPSVGDRGEQYFGPGTRLTVT.

The V and J genes are TRBV5-1 and TRBJ2-2, with D possibly being TRBD1 (7 bases). The CDR3 spans 19 residues. Per germline, CDR1 SGHRS and CDR2 YFSETQ. V lost 2 bases and J 0 bases, leaving 20 bases between the germline ends. The CDR3 bases are TGCGCCAGCAGCTTTTACAGGGGAGGCGCAGGACCGAACACCGGGGAGCTGTTTTTT. It specifies CASSFYRGGAGPNTGELFF.

This chain uses TRBV28 with TRBJ2-1; 8 bases match TRBD1. The CDR3 contains 14 residues. Losses at the gene ends were 7 bases for V and 7 bases for J; bases not matched to a gene: 9. Germline lookup yields CDR1 MDHEN and CDR2 SYDVKM. The DNA of the CDR3 is TGTGCCAGCATCGACAGGGGATTTAGAAATGAGCAGTTCTTC. Translation: CASIDRGFRNEQFF.

J is TRBJ2-1 and V is TRBV10-3, with D uncertain. Trimming shortened V by 6 bases and J by 10 bases, and 16 bases separated the two germline ends. Germline V lookup: CDR1 ENHRY, CDR2 SYGVKD. There are 13 residues in the CDR3. The CDR3 DNA follows: TGTGCCATCAGGCCCGATGGACCCTACGAGCAGTTCTTC. Its translation: CAIRPDGPYEQFF.

As DNA, the CDR3 is TGTGCCAGCAGTGCTCGTACAGGGATAAATCAGCCCCAGCATTTT. Translation gives CASSARTGINQPQHF. The chain is built from TRBV6-1 and TRBJ1-5; D is possibly TRBD1 (6 bases). Trimming cost V 4 bases and J 4 bases, with 14 bases left between them. Germline CDR1 reads MNHNS; CDR2 reads SASEGT. The CDR3 runs 15 residues.

This clone was seen only once. CDR3 sequence reads: CATRERVLGEAFF. Written as DNA, the CDR3 is TGTGCCACCAGGGAACGGGTGCTGGGTGAAGCTTTCTTT. The chain carries TRBV28 and TRBJ1-1; tentative D call: TRBD1 (5 bases). V was shortened by 10 bases and J by 7 bases, with 19 bases between the two germline ends. Germline V lookup: CDR1 MDHEN, CDR2 SYDVKM. The CDR3 contains 13 residues. Based on the CDR3 plus reference TRBV28 and TRBJ1-1, the full variable domain is DVKVTQSSRYLVKRTGEKVFLECVQDMDHENMFWYRQDPGLGLRLIYFSYDVKMKEKGDIPEGYSVSREKKERFSLILESASTNQTSMYLCATRERVLGEAFFGQGTRLTVV.

V gene TRBV10-2 combines with J gene TRBJ2-7; 8 bases are a match to TRBD2. Germline loops: CDR1 WSHSY, CDR2 SAAADI. The ends lost 7 bases at V and 0 bases at J; junction bases unmatched: 8. The CDR3 length is 15 residues. The CDR3 loop reads CASIPSGRPSYEQYF. CDR3 in DNA: TGCGCCAGCATACCGAGCGGGAGACCCTCCTACGAGCAGTACTTC.

V is TRBV5-4 and J is TRBJ2-5, with D uncertain. This CDR3 spans 12 amino acids. Germline CDR1 SGHNT, CDR2 YYREEE (reference sequence). Trimming took off 0 bases at V and 7 bases at J, with 7 bases between the two ends. Written as DNA, the CDR3 is TGTGCCAGCAGCTTGGATTCATCGACCCAGTACTTC. This sequence encodes CASSLDSSTQYF. Variable domain in full (rest from reference TRBV5-4 and TRBJ2-5): ETGVTQSPTHLIKTRGQQVTLRCSSQSGHNTVSWYQQALGQGPQFIFQYYREEENGRGNFPPRFSGLQFPNYSSELNVNALELDDSALYLCASSLDSSTQYFGPGTRLLVL.

The rearrangement uses TRBV28 and TRBJ1-1, with D maybe TRBD1 (5 bases). Germline loops: CDR1 MDHEN, CDR2 SYDVKM. Trimming stripped 6 bases from V and 4 bases from J, with 21 bases between. There are 16 residues in the CDR3. The CDR3 nucleotides read TGTGCCAGCAGGCTGACTCCAGGGAGTGAACTCACTGAAGCTTTCTTT. Translation: CASRLTPGSELTEAFF.

The rearrangement links TRBV29-1 to TRBJ2-7; D uncertain. The germline V gene has CDR1 SQVTM and CDR2 ANQGSEA. Trimming pared 4 bases from V and 3 bases from J, leaving 10 bases between. The CDR3 extends over 12 amino acids. In DNA, the CDR3 is TGCAGCGTTGTACAGAACCACTACGAGCAGTACTTC. Protein: CSVVQNHYEQYF.

The CDR3 sequence: CASNIRDRPNQPQHF. The DNA for the CDR3 is TGTGCCAGCAATATCAGGGACAGGCCCAATCAGCCCCAGCATTTT. This chain joins TRBV6-6 and TRBJ1-5, with 8 bases that match TRBD1. The CDR3 has 15 residues. Trimming cost V 7 bases and J 3 bases; bases outside gene matches: 8. The germline CDR1 and CDR2 sequences are MNHNY and SVGAGI (reference sequence).

V gene TRBV9 combines with J gene TRBJ2-1; perhaps TRBD1 as D (5 bases). The CDR3 has 12 residues. Germline V gene lookup returns CDR1 SGDLS and CDR2 YYNGEE. Trimming removed 0 bases at V and 9 bases at J, with 7 bases between. The CDR3 protein is CASSVEGIEQFF. The CDR3 DNA reads as TGTGCCAGCAGCGTAGAGGGGATTGAGCAGTTCTTC.

The V call is TRBV2, the J call TRBJ1-2, with D perhaps matching TRBD1 (6 bases). Trimming left V 6 bases short and J 8 bases short, with 22 bases between. The CDR3 covers 15 residues. Germline assignment: CDR1 SNHLY and CDR2 FYNNEI. DNA of the CDR3: TGTGCCAGCAGCGACCCGGGACAAATAGAAAGGGGCTACACCTTC. Protein sequence: CASSDPGQIERGYTF.

The chain combines TRBV6-6 with TRBJ1-5; 7 bases line up with TRBD1. CDR1 is MNHNY and CDR2 is SVGAGI in the germline V gene (reference sequence). The CDR3 consists of 14 residues. J gave up 9 bases and V 5 bases, and 10 bases lay outside the gene matches. The CDR3 DNA follows: TGTGCCAGCAGTCGGGGACAGCCAACGTCGCCCCAGCATTTT. It codes for CASSRGQPTSPQHF.

This sequence joins TRBV18 and TRBJ2-7; TRBD2 is a possible D gene (5 bases). Germline assignment: CDR1 KGHSH and CDR2 LQKENI. The CDR3 sequence is 18 residues long. The V and J ends lost 2 bases and 3 bases respectively, with 23 bases between them. The chain's CDR3 is CASSPNWTGLSRSYEQYF. The CDR3 DNA is TGTGCCAGCTCACCAAATTGGACTGGTTTATCCCGTAGCTACGAGCAGTACTTC.

This chain's CDR3 is CSVGDRGVGTEAFF. The CDR3 bases are TGCAGCGTTGGGGACAGGGGAGTAGGTACTGAAGCTTTCTTT. The V call is TRBV29-1, the J call TRBJ1-1; TRBD1 matches at 10 bases. V was pared by 4 bases and J by 5 bases, with 7 bases of the junction left unmatched. Germline-derived CDR1 and CDR2 are SQVTM and ANQGSEA. The CDR3 loop spans 14 amino acids.

The chain is built from TRBV15 and TRBJ2-7, with D unclear. V was clipped by 1 base and J by 3 bases, with 7 bases between them. CDR3 size: 13 residues. Germline assignment: CDR1 LNHNV and CDR2 YYDKDF (reference sequence). The chain's CDR3 is CATSRVYIYEQYF. The CDR3 bases are TGTGCCACCAGCAGAGTATATATCTACGAGCAGTACTTC. The variable domain in full, completed from reference TRBV15 and TRBJ2-7, reads DAMVIQNPRYQVTQFGKPVTLSCSQTLNHNVMYWYQQKSSQAPKLLFHYYDKDFNNEADTPDNFQSRRPNTSFCFLDIRSPGLGDTAMYLCATSRVYIYEQYFGPGTRLTVT.

This sequence joins TRBV10-3 and TRBJ2-5, with TRBD2 matching 11 bases. Germline V gene sequence: CDR1 ENHRY, CDR2 SYGVKD. The CDR3 is 14 residues long. V gave up 5 bases and J gave up 5 bases; unmatched junction bases: 4. The chain's CDR3 is CAISLAGGWETQYF. DNA for the CDR3: TGTGCCATCAGTCTAGCGGGAGGATGGGAGACCCAGTACTTC.